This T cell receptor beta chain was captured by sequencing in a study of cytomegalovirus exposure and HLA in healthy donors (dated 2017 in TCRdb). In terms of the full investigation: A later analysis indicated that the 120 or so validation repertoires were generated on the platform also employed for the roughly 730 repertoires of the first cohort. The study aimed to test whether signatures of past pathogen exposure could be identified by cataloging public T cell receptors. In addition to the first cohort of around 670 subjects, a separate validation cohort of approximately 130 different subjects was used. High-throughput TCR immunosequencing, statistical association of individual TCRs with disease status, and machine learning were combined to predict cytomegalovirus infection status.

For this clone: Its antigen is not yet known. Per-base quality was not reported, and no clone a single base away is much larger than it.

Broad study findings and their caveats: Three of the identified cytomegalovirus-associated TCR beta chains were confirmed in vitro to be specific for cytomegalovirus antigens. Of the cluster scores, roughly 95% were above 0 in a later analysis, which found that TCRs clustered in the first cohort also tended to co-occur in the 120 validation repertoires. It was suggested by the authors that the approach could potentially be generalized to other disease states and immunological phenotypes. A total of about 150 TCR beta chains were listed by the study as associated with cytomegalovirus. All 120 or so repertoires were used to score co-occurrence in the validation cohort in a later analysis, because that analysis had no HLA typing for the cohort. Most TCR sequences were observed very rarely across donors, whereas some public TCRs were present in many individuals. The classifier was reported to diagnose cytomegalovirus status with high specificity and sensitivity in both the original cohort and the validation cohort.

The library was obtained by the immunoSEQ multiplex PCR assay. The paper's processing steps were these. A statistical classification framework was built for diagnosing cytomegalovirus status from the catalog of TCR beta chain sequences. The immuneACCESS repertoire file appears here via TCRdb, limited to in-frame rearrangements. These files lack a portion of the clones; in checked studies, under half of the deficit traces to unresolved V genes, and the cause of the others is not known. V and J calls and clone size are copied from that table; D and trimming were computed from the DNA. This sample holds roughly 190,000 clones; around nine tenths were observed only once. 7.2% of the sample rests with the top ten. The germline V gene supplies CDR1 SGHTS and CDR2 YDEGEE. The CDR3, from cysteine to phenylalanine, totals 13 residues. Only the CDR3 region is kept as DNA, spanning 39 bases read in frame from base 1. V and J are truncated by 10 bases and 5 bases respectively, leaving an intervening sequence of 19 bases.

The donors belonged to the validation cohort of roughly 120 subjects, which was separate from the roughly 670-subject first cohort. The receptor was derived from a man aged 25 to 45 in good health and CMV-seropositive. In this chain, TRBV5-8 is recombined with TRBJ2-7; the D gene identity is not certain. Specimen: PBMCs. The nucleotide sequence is TGTGCCTCCAGTGGGGTTTATGTCGACGAGCAGTACTTC. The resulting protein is CASSGVYVDEQYF. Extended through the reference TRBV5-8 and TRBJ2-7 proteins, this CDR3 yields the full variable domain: EAGVTQSPTHLIKTRGQQATLRCSPISGHTSVYWYQQALGLGLQFLLWYDEGEERNRGNFPPRFSGRQFPNYSSELNVNALELEDSALYLCASSGVYVDEQYFGPGTRLTVT.